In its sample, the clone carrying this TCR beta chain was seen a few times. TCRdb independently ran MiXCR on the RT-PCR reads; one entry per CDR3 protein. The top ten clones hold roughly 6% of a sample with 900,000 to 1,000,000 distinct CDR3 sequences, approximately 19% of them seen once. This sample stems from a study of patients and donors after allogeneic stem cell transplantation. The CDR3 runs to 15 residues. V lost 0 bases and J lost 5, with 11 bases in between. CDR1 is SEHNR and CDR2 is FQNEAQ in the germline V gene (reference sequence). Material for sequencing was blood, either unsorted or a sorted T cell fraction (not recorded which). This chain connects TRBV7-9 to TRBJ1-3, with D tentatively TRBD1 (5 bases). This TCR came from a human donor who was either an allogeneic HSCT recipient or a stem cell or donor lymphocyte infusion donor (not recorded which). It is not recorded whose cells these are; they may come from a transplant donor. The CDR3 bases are TGTGCCAGCAGCTTAGCTGGGACGAACCGAAACACCATATATTTT. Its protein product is CASSLAGTNRNTIYF.